This T cell receptor (beta chain) was sequenced for a study of shared T cell receptors in the human thymus. Clones were sequenced by immunoSEQ multiplex PCR, and TCRdb holds only the in-frame ones, with some missing. The data contain 720,000 or so clones, 80% to 90% of them singletons. In germline, CDR1 is SGHTA, CDR2 FQGNSA. V lost 1 base and J lost 2, with 15 bases in between. The CDR3 has 16 amino acids. This sample also belongs to another study, concerning human thymus T cells.

The chain recombines TRBV7-2 with TRBJ2-7; D unclear. This sequence originates from a girl in the first two years of life with a congenital heart defect. Sequences were obtained from thymocytes. The CDR3 is CASSLVGRGLTYEQYF. DNA of the CDR3: TGTGCCAGCAGCTTAGTAGGCAGAGGCCTTACCTACGAGCAGTACTTC.